The sequence of this TCR beta chain was determined in a study of CD4 T cells in relation to SARS-CoV-2 and coronaviruses. Study context: PBMCs were cultured with antigen for roughly 11 days before TCR beta sequencing. Broader study findings: Crossreactivity was assessed only for spike protein, not other viral proteins.

Assay: immunoSEQ multiplex PCR; the TCRdb copy retains only in-frame clones and omits some. The sample consists of 18,000 or so clones, around three quarters of them appearing once. Worth noting for this clone: What it recognizes is unknown.

The CDR3 loop spans 15 amino acids. The germline V gene has CDR1 SGDLS and CDR2 YYNGEE. V trimming: 4 bases; J trimming: 2 bases; junction bases outside the gene matches: 4. Before the COVID-19 pandemic, during about 2011-2019, CD4+ T cells were taken from unexposed donors. CD4+ T cells were isolated from the cells after 10 days of culture. Unexposed-donor CD4+ T cells were probed with SARS-CoV-2 S/N and four cold-coronavirus spikes, cells permitting. This TCR was recovered from a human donor in good health. Sequenced material: CD4+ T cells from PBMCs, cultured in vitro. The chain recombines TRBV9 with TRBJ2-7; 12 nucleotides line up with TRBD2. The CDR3, as DNA: TGTGCCAGCAGCCCTCGGACTAGCGGGACCTACGAGCAGTACTTC. Its protein is CASSPRTSGTYEQYF.